The present entry profiles one TCR beta chain with its context. Its target is not known. These data come from a study of a mutant IDH1 vaccine in newly diagnosed glioma. Study summary: Treated patients, averaging 40.4 years, were about 62% male and around 38% female. Standard pretreatment was either radiotherapy, temozolomide, or, for most, radiochemotherapy with temozolomide.

Stated time point: week 5, during vaccination. All doses held 300 ug of mutant IDH1 20-mer peptide, with topical imiquimod. Generated by immunoSEQ multiplex PCR, the TCRdb table keeps only in-frame clones and is missing some. The table lists 49,000 or so clones, 78% of them singletons. The sequencing here drew on PBMCs, taken from a glioma patient whose treatment included an IDH1 peptide vaccine. The sequence was collected from a woman aged 40 to 50 with glioma.

The CDR3 here is CSVEEGRGLTEAFF. CDR3 bases: TGCAGCGTTGAAGAAGGTAGGGGGCTGACTGAAGCTTTCTTT. The chain has TRBV29-1 and TRBJ1-1; TRBD1 agrees at 7 bases. Germline-derived CDR1 and CDR2 are SQVTM and ANQGSEA. CDR3 length: 14 residues. Losses at the gene ends were 0 bases for V and 5 bases for J; bases not matched to a gene: 6.